These 27 T cell receptor beta chains came from one sample sequenced in a study of blood T cell repertoires in COVID-19. Libraries were prepared by immunoSEQ multiplex PCR; TCRdb keeps only in-frame clonotypes and omits some of them. The sample has roughly 290,000 clones; approximately 87% are singletons. The material sequenced was peripheral blood. Every receptor here comes from a woman aged 45 to 65 who had recovered from COVID-19.

This sequence joins TRBV19 and TRBJ2-2, with D possibly matching TRBD1 (6 bases). Deletions cut 6 bases from V and 6 bases from J, with 11 bases between. Germline V gene data show CDR1 as LNHDA and CDR2 as SQIVND (reference sequence). The CDR3 spans 13 residues. The CDR3 reads CASSTGYPGELFF. The CDR3 nucleotides read TGTGCCAGTAGCACAGGGTACCCCGGGGAGCTGTTTTTT.

The chain couples TRBV9 to TRBJ2-5, with 7 nucleotides matching TRBD1. J lost 4 bases, V lost 3 bases, and 9 bases had no gene match. The germline V gene encodes CDR1 SGDLS and CDR2 YYNGEE. This CDR3 region has 15 residues. The CDR3 region is CASSALATGRETQYF. The CDR3, as DNA: TGTGCCAGCAGCGCCCTCGCGACAGGGCGAGAGACCCAGTACTTC.

J is TRBJ1-3 and V is TRBV27; D may be TRBD1 (5 bases). The CDR3 contains 18 residues. V lost 0 bases and J 0 bases, leaving 15 bases between the germline ends. In germline, CDR1 is MNHEY, CDR2 SMNVEV (reference sequence). CDR3 region: CASSLSGLELRSGNTIYF. CDR3 nucleotides: TGTGCCAGCAGTTTATCGGGACTTGAACTCCGCTCTGGAAACACCATATATTTT.

J is TRBJ2-1 and V is TRBV29-1; weak D call: TRBD2 (5 bases). The CDR3 has 13 residues. V was shortened by 7 bases and J by 9 bases, with 19 bases between the two germline ends. Germline values: CDR1 SQVTM, CDR2 ANQGSEA. The CDR3 coding sequence is TGCAGCGGGACGGAGACATCCGCGGGTGAGCAGTTCTTC. It specifies CSGTETSAGEQFF.

As regards this clone: This CDR3 is also generated by other DNA sequences in the sample. The CDR3 loop is CASSPGTSGTDTQYF. The CDR3 nucleotides are TGTGCCAGCAGCCCCGGGACTAGCGGGACAGATACGCAGTATTTT. The rearrangement links TRBV7-9 to TRBJ2-3, with 12 nucleotides matching TRBD2. CDR3 length: 15 residues. The ends lost 5 bases at V and 3 bases at J; junction bases unmatched: 3. Germline assignment: CDR1 SEHNR and CDR2 FQNEAQ (reference sequence). The full variable domain, in which reference TRBV7-9 and TRBJ2-3 provide the parts outside the CDR3, is DTGVSQNPRHKITKRGQNVTFRCDPISEHNRLYWYRQTLGQGPEFLTYFQNEAQLEKSRLLSDRFSAERPKGSFSTLEIQRTEQGDSAMYLCASSPGTSGTDTQYFGPGTRLTVL.

The chain joins TRBV19 to TRBJ2-3; no definite D call. V was trimmed by 5 bases and J by 6 bases, leaving 6 bases between them. This CDR3 is built from 11 residues. CDR1 and CDR2 from the germline V gene are LNHDA and SQIVND (reference sequence). CDR3 loop: CASSGSDTQYF. As DNA, the CDR3 is TGTGCCAGTAGTGGCTCTGATACGCAGTATTTT.

The chain uses TRBV6-5 and TRBJ1-2, with 8 bases that match TRBD1. CDR3 size: 13 residues. J lost 3 bases, V lost 8 bases, and 5 bases had no gene match. Germline V gene lookup returns CDR1 MNHEY and CDR2 SVGAGI. The CDR3 sequence: CASVDRGDYGYTF. The CDR3 nucleotides are TGTGCCAGCGTTGACAGGGGCGACTATGGCTACACCTTC.

V gene TRBV30 combines with J gene TRBJ1-2; D not certain. This CDR3 has 14 residues. Germline V gene sequence: CDR1 GTSNPN, CDR2 SVGIG (reference sequence). Trimming removed 3 bases at V and 1 base at J, with 12 bases between. The CDR3 coding sequence is TGTGCCTGGAGCCTTTACAGAGTTAACTATGGCTACACCTTC. Translated: CAWSLYRVNYGYTF.

The V gene is TRBV9, the J gene TRBJ2-2; no reliable D call. The V and J ends lost 0 bases and 7 bases respectively, with 4 bases between them. Germline values: CDR1 SGDLS, CDR2 YYNGEE. This CDR3 spans 12 amino acids. Written as DNA, the CDR3 is TGTGCCAGCAGCGTAGGCAGCGGGGAGCTGTTTTTT. Encoded protein: CASSVGSGELFF.

The CDR3: CASSQGPLSAGEYNEQFF. The CDR3 region has the DNA TGCGCCAGCAGCCAAGGACCCCTTTCCGCGGGAGAGTACAATGAGCAGTTCTTC. The J gene is TRBJ2-1, the V gene TRBV4-3; TRBD2 aligns across 7 bases. The CDR3 has 18 residues. With V trimmed by 1 base and J by 4 bases, 13 bases remained unmatched. Germline-derived CDR1 and CDR2 are LGHNA and YSLEER.

V usage is TRBV29-1 and J usage is TRBJ2-1; D not certain. Germline CDR1 SQVTM, CDR2 ANQGSEA. V dropped 8 bases and J dropped 6 bases, with 11 bases sitting between them. This CDR3 is built from 11 residues. The CDR3 DNA is TGCAGCTCGGATGGGCTCAATGAGCAGTTCTTC. Translated: CSSDGLNEQFF.

This clone has more than one count but fewer than ten. The CDR3 reads CASSLVTGGSSYNEQFF. In nucleotides, the CDR3 is TGTGCCAGCAGCTTAGTTACAGGGGGGAGCTCCTACAATGAGCAGTTCTTC. The chain couples TRBV7-9 to TRBJ2-1; 8 positions agree with TRBD1. After removal of 1 base from V and 0 bases from J, the junction contained 5 bases not matched to a gene. Germline V gene sequence: CDR1 SEHNR, CDR2 FQNEAQ (reference sequence). The CDR3 is made up of 17 amino acids.

The chain combines TRBV3-1 (or the pseudogene TRBV3-2) with TRBJ1-5; D unresolved. This CDR3 contains 15 residues. The V end lost 1 base, the J end lost 5 bases, and 12 bases lay between the germline ends. The germline V gene has CDR1 LGHDT and CDR2 YNNKEL (reference sequence). CDR3 amino acids: CASSQGPVQDQPQHF. The CDR3 bases are TGTGCCAGCAGCCAAGGGCCTGTGCAGGATCAGCCCCAGCATTTT.

This chain links TRBV3-1 (or the pseudogene TRBV3-2) with TRBJ1-5; perhaps TRBD1 as D (5 bases). Germline lookup yields CDR1 LGHDT and CDR2 YNNKEL (reference sequence). V lost 2 bases, J lost 3 bases, and 8 bases lay in between. The CDR3 extends over 14 amino acids. The chain's CDR3 is CASSQRGANQPQHF. The CDR3 nucleotides are TGTGCCAGCAGCCAACGTGGGGCCAATCAGCCCCAGCATTTT.

V and J are TRBV30 and TRBJ2-5, with D hard to call. The length of the CDR3 is 12 residues. Looked up from germline, CDR1 is GTSNPN and CDR2 is SVGIG (reference sequence). Trimming took 3 bases from V and 2 from J, leaving 7 bases between them. CDR3 amino acids: CAWRAPQETQYF. The CDR3, as DNA: TGTGCCTGGAGGGCACCTCAAGAGACCCAGTACTTC.

The chain uses TRBV30 and TRBJ2-5; no clear D gene. V dropped 0 bases and J dropped 4 bases, with 9 bases sitting between them. The germline gives CDR1 GTSNPN, CDR2 SVGIG (reference sequence). This CDR3 region has 13 residues. The CDR3 here is CAWSVLSGETQYF. The CDR3 DNA sequence: TGTGCCTGGAGTGTACTGAGTGGAGAGACCCAGTACTTC.

As regards this clone: Within the sample, other DNA sequences also encode this same CDR3. The V call is TRBV5-6, the J call TRBJ2-1; 7 nucleotides agree with TRBD1. The germline V gene encodes CDR1 SGHDT and CDR2 YYEEEE. V lost 4 bases to trimming and J lost 1 base; unmatched junction nucleotides: 5. This CDR3 comprises 15 residues. The CDR3 reads CASSLGQSSYNEQFF. DNA for the CDR3: TGTGCCAGCAGCCTGGGACAGAGTTCCTACAATGAGCAGTTCTTC.

The V call is TRBV10-2, the J call TRBJ2-1; 8 nucleotides agree with TRBD2. The CDR3 sequence is 15 residues long. The germline gives CDR1 WSHSY, CDR2 SAAADI. J gave up 5 bases and V 7 bases, and 10 bases lay outside the gene matches. For the CDR3, the DNA is TGCGCCAGCAACCTTCGACTAGCGACTCACAATGAGCAGTTCTTC. Its protein is CASNLRLATHNEQFF.

The J gene is TRBJ2-3, the V gene TRBV27; D remains unclear. The V gene's germline CDR1 is MNHEY and CDR2 SMNVEV (reference sequence). V was cut by 6 bases and J by 0 bases, with 19 bases left in between. This CDR3 has 17 residues. The CDR3 spells CASSNSLTQVSTDTQYF. CDR3 coding DNA: TGTGCCAGCAGCAACTCACTGACCCAGGTTAGCACAGATACGCAGTATTTT.

This chain joins TRBV6-5 and TRBJ1-4; a weak D match, TRBD1 (5 bases). V was shortened by 6 bases and J by 8 bases, with 16 bases between the two germline ends. Germline V CDR1 and CDR2: MNHEY, SVGAGI. The length of the CDR3 is 14 residues. The CDR3 sequence is CASSRSGRPEKLFF. In nucleotides, the CDR3 is TGTGCCAGCAGCCGGTCAGGGCGGCCCGAAAAACTGTTTTTT.

CDR3 protein: CASSQPGTGPLGGDTQYF. CDR3 in DNA: TGTGCCAGCTCACAACCCGGGACAGGGCCCCTGGGTGGAGATACGCAGTATTTT. J is TRBJ2-3 and V is TRBV18; TRBD1 aligns across 9 bases. The CDR3 length is 18 residues. Germline V gene lookup returns CDR1 KGHSH and CDR2 LQKENI. The V and J ends lost 4 bases and 5 bases, in that order; junction bases with no gene match: 16.

V is TRBV29-1 and J is TRBJ1-1, with D perhaps TRBD1 (6 bases). Trimming took 3 bases from V and 3 from J, leaving 11 bases between them. CDR1 SQVTM and CDR2 ANQGSEA come from the germline V gene. The CDR3 is made up of 13 amino acids. CDR3 DNA sequence: TGCAGCGTTGATGGTGGGGGCCACACTGAAGCTTTCTTT. Protein product: CSVDGGGHTEAFF. Drawing the rest from reference TRBV29-1 and TRBJ1-1, the complete variable domain is SAVISQKPSRDICQRGTSLTIQCQVDSQVTMMFWYRQQPGQSLTLIATANQGSEATYESGFVIDKFPISRPNLTFSTLTVSNMSPEDSSIYLCSVDGGGHTEAFFGQGTRLTVV.

V gene TRBV7-6 combines with J gene TRBJ1-3; the D is unclear. Germline V CDR1 and CDR2: SGHVS, FNYEAQ. This CDR3 is built from 15 residues. Trimming left V 1 base short and J 0 bases short, with 7 bases between. CDR3 sequence (DNA): TGTGCCAGCAGCTTAGAACCCGGCTCTGGAAACACCATATATTTT. Its protein is CASSLEPGSGNTIYF.

The chain has TRBV7-2 and TRBJ2-5; TRBD2 agrees at 10 bases. V gave up 0 bases and J gave up 3 bases; unmatched junction bases: 1. Per the germline V gene, CDR1 is SGHTA and CDR2 is FQGNSA. CDR3 size: 15 residues. This chain's CDR3 is CASSLASGRKETQYF. The CDR3 DNA follows: TGTGCCAGCAGCTTAGCTAGCGGGAGGAAAGAGACCCAGTACTTC. The variable domain in full, with the rest retrieved from reference TRBV7-2 and TRBJ2-5, is GAGVSQSPSNKVTEKGKDVELRCDPISGHTALYWYRQSLGQGLEFLIYFQGNSAPDKSGLPSDRFSAERTGGSVSTLTIQRTQQEDSAVYLCASSLASGRKETQYFGPGTRLLVL.

The chain couples TRBV6-2 or TRBV6-3 to TRBJ2-7, with TRBD2 matching 7 bases. The J segment lost 3 bases and the V segment lost 6 bases, leaving 11 bases of the junction unmatched. CDR3 length: 15 amino acids. Germline V gene lookup returns CDR1 MNHEY and CDR2 SVGEGT. CDR3 in amino acids: CASSPWGGRHYEQYF. The DNA for the CDR3 is TGTGCCAGCAGCCCATGGGGGGGTCGACACTACGAGCAGTACTTC.

V gene TRBV7-2 combines with J gene TRBJ2-7, with 10 nucleotides matching TRBD1. The trim removed 5 bases at V and 4 bases at J, leaving 5 bases unmatched. The CDR3 extends over 14 amino acids. Germline V lookup: CDR1 SGHTA, CDR2 FQGNSA. DNA of the CDR3: TGTGCCAGCAGCCGTGACAGGGGGCGTTACGAGCAGTACTTC. Translating it yields CASSRDRGRYEQYF.

The chain combines TRBV2 with TRBJ1-6; D may be TRBD1 (5 bases). CDR1 SNHLY and CDR2 FYNNEI come from the germline V gene. V was pared by 7 bases and J by 6 bases, with 13 bases between. The CDR3 length is 14 residues. The CDR3 spells CASMGDGSNSPLHF. The CDR3 DNA follows: TGTGCCAGCATGGGGGACGGGAGTAATTCACCCCTCCACTTT.